This passage covers 8 T cell receptor beta chains from one sample sequenced in a study of HIV-infected children after antiretroviral therapy interruption (dated by TCRdb to about 2019). What the treatment or condition label conveys for this sample: PENTA 11 planned treatment interruption arm or continuous ART arm. Receptors were amplified or captured by 3' RACE. Reads for this sample came from an Illumina MiSeq. To correct PCR amplification bias, TCR libraries were generated from RNA with a 3' RACE protocol that used unique molecular identifiers. The public reads were reprocessed in TCRdb via fastp at Q25 and MiXCR, keeping in-frame beta chains. Each entry is one CDR3 protein sequence, shown with its most common DNA and genes. The sample table holds tens of thousands of distinct CDR3 sequences, of which about 4.3% were seen once. The ten biggest clones cover 0.7% of the sample. The material was CD45RA+ CD4+ T cells from PBMCs, pooled from several time points, obtained from a donor given antiretroviral therapy, either interrupted or continuous. The sample's cell subset or site label, in plain terms: naive CD4+ CD45RA+ CD45RO- T cells. The receptors derive from a pool of human donors with HIV.

The sample holds many counts of this clonotype. The chain is built from TRBV5-5 and TRBJ2-1, with 8 nucleotides matching TRBD1. Germline CDR1 and CDR2: SGHKS and YYEKEE (reference sequence). The CDR3 runs to 15 residues. Trimming took 3 bases from V and 4 from J; bases not matched to a gene: 6. DNA for the CDR3: TGTGCCAGCAGCTCCTCGGGGACAGGATACAATGAGCAGTTCTTC. Translated, it gives CASSSSGTGYNEQFF.

The rearrangement uses TRBV9 and TRBJ2-1; 9 nucleotides agree with TRBD2. The CDR3 length is 15 residues. Unmatched junction bases numbered 2, after V lost 4 bases and J lost 0 bases. Germline values: CDR1 SGDLS, CDR2 YYNGEE. The CDR3 loop is CASSISGGSYNEQFF. The CDR3 DNA follows: TGTGCCAGCAGCATTAGCGGGGGCTCCTACAATGAGCAGTTCTTC.

Ten or more counts support this clonotype. This rearrangement joins TRBV5-1 to TRBJ2-1, with TRBD2 matching over 12 bases. The V segment lost 1 base and the J segment 8 bases; nucleotides outside the gene matches: 4. This CDR3 is built from 15 residues. From germline, CDR1 is SGHRS and CDR2 YFSETQ. CDR3 DNA: TGCGCCAGCAGCTTGCTAGCGGGGGGGAAGGATGAGCAGTTCTTC. Translated, it gives CASSLLAGGKDEQFF.

This clonotype was seen many times. The rearrangement uses TRBV4-1 and TRBJ1-5, with TRBD1 as a possible D gene (5 bases). This CDR3 has 17 amino acids. Trimming stripped 0 bases from V and 9 bases from J, with 21 bases between. Looked up from germline, CDR1 is MGHRA and CDR2 is YSYEKL. CDR3 sequence: CASSQDPGTGFTGPQHF. In DNA, the CDR3 is TGCGCCAGCAGCCAAGACCCAGGGACCGGCTTTACGGGGCCCCAGCATTTT.

The V and J genes are TRBV7-4 and TRBJ2-4, with 8 nucleotides matching TRBD2. The ends lost 5 bases at V and 0 bases at J; junction bases unmatched: 15. CDR3 length: 19 residues. CDR1 and CDR2 from the germline V gene are SGHVT and SQSDAQ. CDR3 in amino acids: CASSAEGGGGPLAKNIQYF. The DNA of the CDR3 is TGTGCCAGCAGCGCGGAGGGGGGCGGGGGGCCCTTAGCCAAAAACATTCAGTACTTC.

The J gene is TRBJ2-7, the V gene TRBV5-1; D gene ambiguous. V was clipped by 4 bases and J by 1 base, with 9 bases between them. CDR1 and CDR2 (germline): SGHRS, YFSETQ. The CDR3 extends over 13 amino acids. CDR3 bases: TGCGCCAGCAGCCCGCCGATGTCCTACGAGCAGTACTTC. This translates into CASSPPMSYEQYF.

Many counts were recorded for this clonotype. J is TRBJ1-6 and V is TRBV15, with D tentatively TRBD1 (6 bases). This CDR3 is 15 amino acids long. Trimming left V 5 bases short and J 8 bases short, with 16 bases between. Germline V gene sequence: CDR1 LNHNV, CDR2 YYDKDF (reference sequence). The CDR3 loop is CATSGRTVGDSPLHF. In DNA form, the CDR3 reads TGTGCCACCAGCGGAAGGACAGTAGGTGATTCACCCCTCCACTTT.

The chain is built from TRBV29-1 and TRBJ1-1; 8 bases are a match to TRBD1. Germline loops: CDR1 SQVTM, CDR2 ANQGSEA. V lost 2 bases to trimming and J lost 0 bases; unmatched junction nucleotides: 5. The CDR3 consists of 15 residues. The CDR3: CSVETRGRVNTEAFF. For the CDR3, the DNA is TGCAGCGTTGAAACCAGGGGGCGCGTGAACACTGAAGCTTTCTTT. The full variable domain, completed using reference TRBV29-1 and TRBJ1-1, is SAVISQKPSRDICQRGTSLTIQCQVDSQVTMMFWYRQQPGQSLTLIATANQGSEATYESGFVIDKFPISRPNLTFSTLTVSNMSPEDSSIYLCSVETRGRVNTEAFFGQGTRLTVV.